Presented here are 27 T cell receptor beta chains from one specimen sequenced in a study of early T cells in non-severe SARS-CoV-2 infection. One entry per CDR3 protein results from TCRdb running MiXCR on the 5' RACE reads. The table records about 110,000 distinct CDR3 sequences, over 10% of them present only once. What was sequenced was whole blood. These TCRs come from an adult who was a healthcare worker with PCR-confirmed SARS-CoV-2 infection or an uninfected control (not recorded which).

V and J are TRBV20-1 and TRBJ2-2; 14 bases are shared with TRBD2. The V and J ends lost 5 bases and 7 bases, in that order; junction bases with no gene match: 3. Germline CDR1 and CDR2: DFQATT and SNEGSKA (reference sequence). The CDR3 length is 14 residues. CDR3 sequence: CSAGTSGSIGELFF. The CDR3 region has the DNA TGCAGTGCTGGGACTAGCGGGAGTATCGGGGAGCTGTTTTTT.

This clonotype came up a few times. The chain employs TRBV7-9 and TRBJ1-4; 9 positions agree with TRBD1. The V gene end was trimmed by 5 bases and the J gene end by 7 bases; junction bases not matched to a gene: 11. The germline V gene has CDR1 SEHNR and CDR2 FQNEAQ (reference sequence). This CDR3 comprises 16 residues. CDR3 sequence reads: CASSPTGGQGSEKLFF. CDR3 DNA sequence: TGTGCCAGCAGCCCGACGGGCGGACAGGGGAGTGAAAAACTGTTTTTT.

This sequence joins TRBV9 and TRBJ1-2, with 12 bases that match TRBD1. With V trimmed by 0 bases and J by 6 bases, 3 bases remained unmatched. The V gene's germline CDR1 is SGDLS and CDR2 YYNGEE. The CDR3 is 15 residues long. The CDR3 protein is CASSVAGTGGDGYTF. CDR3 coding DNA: TGTGCCAGCAGCGTAGCCGGGACAGGGGGCGATGGCTACACCTTC. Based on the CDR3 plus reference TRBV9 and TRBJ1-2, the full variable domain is DSGVTQTPKHLITATGQRVTLRCSPRSGDLSVYWYQQSLDQGLQFLIQYYNGEERAKGNILERFSAQQFPDLHSELNLSSLELGDSALYFCASSVAGTGGDGYTFGSGTRLTVV.

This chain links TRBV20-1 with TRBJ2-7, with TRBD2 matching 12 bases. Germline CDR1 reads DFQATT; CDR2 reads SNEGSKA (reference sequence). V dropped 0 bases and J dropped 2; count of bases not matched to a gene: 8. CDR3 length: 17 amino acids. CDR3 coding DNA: TGCAGTGCTAGAGATGCTAGCGGGAGGGCTGGGGCCTACGAGCAGTACTTC. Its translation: CSARDASGRAGAYEQYF.

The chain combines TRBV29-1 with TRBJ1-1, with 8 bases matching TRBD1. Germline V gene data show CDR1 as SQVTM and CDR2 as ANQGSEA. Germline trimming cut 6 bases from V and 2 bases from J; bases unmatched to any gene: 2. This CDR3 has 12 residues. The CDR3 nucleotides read TGCAGCGTGGGACAGGACAACACTGAAGCTTTCTTT. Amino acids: CSVGQDNTEAFF.

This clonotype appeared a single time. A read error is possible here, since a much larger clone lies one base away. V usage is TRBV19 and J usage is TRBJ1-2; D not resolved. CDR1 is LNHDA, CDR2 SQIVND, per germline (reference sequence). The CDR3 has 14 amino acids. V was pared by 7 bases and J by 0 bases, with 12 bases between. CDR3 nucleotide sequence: TGTGCCAGTACTCAGGATCTATCTAACTATGGCTACACCTTC. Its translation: CASTQDLSNYGYTF.

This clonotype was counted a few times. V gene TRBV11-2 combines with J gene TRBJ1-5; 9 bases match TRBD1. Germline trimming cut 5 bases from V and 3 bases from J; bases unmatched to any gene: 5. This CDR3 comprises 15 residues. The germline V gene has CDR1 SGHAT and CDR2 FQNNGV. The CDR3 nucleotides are TGTGCCAGCAGCAAGGGACAGGGAGACAATCAGCCCCAGCATTTT. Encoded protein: CASSKGQGDNQPQHF.

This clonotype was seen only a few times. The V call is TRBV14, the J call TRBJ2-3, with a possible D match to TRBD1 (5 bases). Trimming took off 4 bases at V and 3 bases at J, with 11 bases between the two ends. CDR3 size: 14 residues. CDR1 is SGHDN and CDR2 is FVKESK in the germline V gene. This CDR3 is CASSLDIRTDTQYF. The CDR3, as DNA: TGTGCCAGCAGCCTGGACATCAGAACAGATACGCAGTATTTT.

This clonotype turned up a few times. CDR3 region: CSASRLANNEQFF. The CDR3 nucleotides are TGCAGTGCTAGCAGACTAGCGAACAATGAGCAGTTCTTC. The J gene is TRBJ2-1, the V gene TRBV20-1; the match to TRBD2 covers 8 bases. Germline V gene sequence: CDR1 DFQATT, CDR2 SNEGSKA (reference sequence). The junction had 3 bases not matched to a gene; V was cut back by 3 bases and J by 5 bases. The CDR3 is 13 amino acids.

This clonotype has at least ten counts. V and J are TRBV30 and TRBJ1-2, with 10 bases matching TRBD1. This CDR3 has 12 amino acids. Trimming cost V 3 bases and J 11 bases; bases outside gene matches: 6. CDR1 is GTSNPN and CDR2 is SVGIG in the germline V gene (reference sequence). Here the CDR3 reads CAWSPGQGHYTF. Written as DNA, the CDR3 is TGTGCCTGGAGCCCGGGACAGGGGCATTACACCTTC.

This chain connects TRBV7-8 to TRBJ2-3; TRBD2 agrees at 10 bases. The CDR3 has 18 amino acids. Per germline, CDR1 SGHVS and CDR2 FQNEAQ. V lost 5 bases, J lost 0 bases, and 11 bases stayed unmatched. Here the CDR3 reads CASSGQGSGRPSTDTQYF. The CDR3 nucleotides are TGTGCCAGCAGCGGACAGGGTAGCGGGAGGCCTAGCACAGATACGCAGTATTTT.

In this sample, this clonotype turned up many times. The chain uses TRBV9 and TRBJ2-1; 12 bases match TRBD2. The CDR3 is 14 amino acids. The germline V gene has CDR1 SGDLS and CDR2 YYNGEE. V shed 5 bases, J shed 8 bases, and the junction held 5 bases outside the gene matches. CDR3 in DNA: TGTGCCAGCAGTTCCGGGACTAGCGGGTATGAGCAGTTCTTC. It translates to CASSSGTSGYEQFF.

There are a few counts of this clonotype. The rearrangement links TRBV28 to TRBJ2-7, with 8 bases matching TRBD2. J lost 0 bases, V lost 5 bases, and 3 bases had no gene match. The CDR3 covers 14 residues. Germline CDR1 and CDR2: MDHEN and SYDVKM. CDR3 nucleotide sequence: TGTGCCAGCAGTGTAGCGGGAAGCTCCTACGAGCAGTACTTC. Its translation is CASSVAGSSYEQYF.

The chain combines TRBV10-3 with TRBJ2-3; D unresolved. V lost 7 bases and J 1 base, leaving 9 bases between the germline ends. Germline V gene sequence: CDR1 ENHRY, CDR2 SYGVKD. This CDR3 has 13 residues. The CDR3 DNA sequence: TGTGCCATCAAGGCCCACGGCACAGATACGCAGTATTTT. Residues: CAIKAHGTDTQYF.

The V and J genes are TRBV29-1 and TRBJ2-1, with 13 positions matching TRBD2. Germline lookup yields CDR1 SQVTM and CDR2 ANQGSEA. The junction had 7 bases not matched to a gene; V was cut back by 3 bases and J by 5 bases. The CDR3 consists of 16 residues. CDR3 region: CSVDGPGLAGNNEQFF. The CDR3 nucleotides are TGCAGCGTTGATGGGCCGGGACTAGCGGGAAACAATGAGCAGTTCTTC.

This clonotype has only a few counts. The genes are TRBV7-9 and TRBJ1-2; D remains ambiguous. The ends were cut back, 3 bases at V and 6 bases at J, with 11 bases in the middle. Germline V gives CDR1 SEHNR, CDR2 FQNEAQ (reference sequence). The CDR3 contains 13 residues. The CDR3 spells CASSLAGFDGYTF. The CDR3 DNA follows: TGTGCCAGCAGCTTGGCGGGATTTGATGGCTACACCTTC.

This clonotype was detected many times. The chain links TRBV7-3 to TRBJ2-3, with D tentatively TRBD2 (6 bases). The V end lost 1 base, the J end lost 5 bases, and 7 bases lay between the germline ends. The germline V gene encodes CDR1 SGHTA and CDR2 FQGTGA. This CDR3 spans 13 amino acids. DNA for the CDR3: TGTGCCAGCAGCTTAAGGGGAGGAGATACGCAGTATTTT. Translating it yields CASSLRGGDTQYF.

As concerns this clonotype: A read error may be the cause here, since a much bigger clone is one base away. CDR3 bases: TGTGCCTGGAGTCTAGGACAGCTCCACGAGCAGTACTTC. Protein: CAWSLGQLHEQYF. V and J are TRBV30 and TRBJ2-7; TRBD1 might be the D (6 bases). CDR3 length equals 13 residues. The V end lost 2 bases, the J end lost 5 bases, and 13 bases lay between the germline ends. CDR1 is GTSNPN, CDR2 SVGIG, per germline (reference sequence).

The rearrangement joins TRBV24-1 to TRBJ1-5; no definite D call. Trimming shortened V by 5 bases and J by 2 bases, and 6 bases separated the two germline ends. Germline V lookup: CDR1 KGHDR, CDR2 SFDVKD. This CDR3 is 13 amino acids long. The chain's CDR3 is CATSVGGNQPQHF. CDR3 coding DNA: TGTGCCACCAGTGTTGGCGGCAATCAGCCCCAGCATTTT.

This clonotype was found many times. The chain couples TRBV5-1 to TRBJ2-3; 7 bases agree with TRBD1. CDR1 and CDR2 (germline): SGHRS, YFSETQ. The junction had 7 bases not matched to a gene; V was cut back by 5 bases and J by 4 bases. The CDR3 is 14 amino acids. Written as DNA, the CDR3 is TGCGCCAGCAGTCCCACAGACAGGGCAGATACGCAGTATTTT. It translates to CASSPTDRADTQYF. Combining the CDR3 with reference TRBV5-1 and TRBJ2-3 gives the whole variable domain KAGVTQTPRYLIKTRGQQVTLSCSPISGHRSVSWYQQTPGQGLQFLFEYFSETQRNKGNFPGRFSGRQFSNSRSEMNVSTLELGDSALYLCASSPTDRADTQYFGPGTRLTVL.

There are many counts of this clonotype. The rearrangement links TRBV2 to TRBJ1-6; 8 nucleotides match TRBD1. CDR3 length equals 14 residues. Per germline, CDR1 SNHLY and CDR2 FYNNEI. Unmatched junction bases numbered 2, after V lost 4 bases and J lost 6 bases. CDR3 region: CASSAGQANSPLHF. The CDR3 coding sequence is TGTGCCAGCAGTGCGGGACAGGCTAATTCACCCCTCCACTTT. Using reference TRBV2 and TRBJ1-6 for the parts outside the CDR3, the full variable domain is EPEVTQTPSHQVTQMGQEVILRCVPISNHLYFYWYRQILGQKVEFLVSFYNNEISEKSEIFDDQFSVERPDGSNFTLKIRSTKLEDSAMYFCASSAGQANSPLHFGNGTRLTVT.

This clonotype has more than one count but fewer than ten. CDR3 coding DNA: TGTGCCAGCAGTTCCCTAGGACAGGGTGCCGTCTCCTACGAGCAGTACTTC. Translated, it gives CASSSLGQGAVSYEQYF. The gene calls are TRBV28 and TRBJ2-7; 8 bases fit TRBD1. With 4 bases clipped from V and 0 bases from J, the junction kept 11 bases outside the gene matches. This CDR3 has 17 amino acids. In germline, CDR1 is MDHEN, CDR2 SYDVKM.

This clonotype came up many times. The DNA for the CDR3 is TGTGCCAGCATGGGGGCTAGCGCGGTTCCCGGGGAGCTGTTTTTT. As protein: CASMGASAVPGELFF. This chain links TRBV6-1 with TRBJ2-2; D may be TRBD1 or TRBD2 (6 bases each). The V gene's germline CDR1 is MNHNS and CDR2 SASEGT. V lost 7 bases, J lost 6 bases, and 18 bases lay in between. The CDR3 is made up of 15 amino acids.

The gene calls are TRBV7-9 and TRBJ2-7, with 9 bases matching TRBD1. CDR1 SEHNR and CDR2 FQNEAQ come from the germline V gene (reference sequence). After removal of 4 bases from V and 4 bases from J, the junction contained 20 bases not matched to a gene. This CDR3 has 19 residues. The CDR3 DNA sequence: TGTGCCAGCAGCTGGCCGGGACAGGGAGAGGGTAGTTCCAAGTACGAGCAGTACTTC. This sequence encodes CASSWPGQGEGSSKYEQYF.

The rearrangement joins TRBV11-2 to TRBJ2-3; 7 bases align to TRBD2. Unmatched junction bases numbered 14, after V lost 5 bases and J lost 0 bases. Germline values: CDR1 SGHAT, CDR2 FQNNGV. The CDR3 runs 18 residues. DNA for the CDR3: TGTGCCAGCAGCCGCTCCGGGGGGAGGAGTTCTAGCACAGATACGCAGTATTTT. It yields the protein CASSRSGGRSSSTDTQYF.

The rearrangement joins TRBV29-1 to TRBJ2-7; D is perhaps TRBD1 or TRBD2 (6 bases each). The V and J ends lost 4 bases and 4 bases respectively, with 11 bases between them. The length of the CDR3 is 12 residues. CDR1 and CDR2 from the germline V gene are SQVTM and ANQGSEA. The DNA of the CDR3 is TGCAGCGTTGTATGGGGGGCGTACGAGCAGTACTTC. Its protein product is CSVVWGAYEQYF.

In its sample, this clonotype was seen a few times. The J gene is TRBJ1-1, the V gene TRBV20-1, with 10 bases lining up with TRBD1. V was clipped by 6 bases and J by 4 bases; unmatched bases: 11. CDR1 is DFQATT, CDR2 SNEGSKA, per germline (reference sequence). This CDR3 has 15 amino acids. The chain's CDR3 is CSAVTGGEVSTEAFF. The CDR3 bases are TGCAGTGCCGTGACAGGGGGCGAGGTGAGCACTGAAGCTTTCTTT.